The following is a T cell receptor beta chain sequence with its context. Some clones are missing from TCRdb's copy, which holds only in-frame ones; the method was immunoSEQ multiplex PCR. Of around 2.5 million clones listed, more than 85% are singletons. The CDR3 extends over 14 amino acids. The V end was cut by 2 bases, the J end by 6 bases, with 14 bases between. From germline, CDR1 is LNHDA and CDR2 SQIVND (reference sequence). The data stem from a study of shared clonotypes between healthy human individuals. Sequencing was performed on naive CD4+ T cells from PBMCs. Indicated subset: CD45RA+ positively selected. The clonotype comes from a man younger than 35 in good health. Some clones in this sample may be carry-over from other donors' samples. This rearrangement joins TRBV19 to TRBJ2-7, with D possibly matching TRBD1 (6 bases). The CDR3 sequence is CASSILGPGAEQYF. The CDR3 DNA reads TGTGCCAGTAGTATATTGGGACCAGGGGCCGAGCAGTACTTC. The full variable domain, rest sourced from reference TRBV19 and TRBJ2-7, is DGGITQSPKYLFRKEGQNVTLSCEQNLNHDAMYWYRQDPGQGLRLIYYSQIVNDFQKGDIAEGYSVSREKKESFPLTVTSAQKNPTAFYLCASSILGPGAEQYFGPGTRLTVT.